One sample yielded the 16 T cell receptor beta chains listed below, sequenced in a study of T cells after yellow fever vaccination (dated by TCRdb to between 2018 and 2021). Library preparation was by 5' RACE. The listed sequencing device is Illumina NovaSeq 6000. In TCRdb, the public reads were trimmed at Q25 with fastp and aligned with MiXCR, with productive beta chains retained. For every CDR3 protein sequence, its rows merge into one entry that carries the most common genes and DNA. Within this sample are around 340,000 distinct CDR3 sequences, with under 15% of them counted one time only. The leading ten clones occupy approximately 3.4% of the sample. The sample's treatment or condition, from its label and the paper: live attenuated yellow fever vaccine strain. Here the sequenced sample was CD4+ T cells sorted from PBMCs, taken 15 days after the yellow fever booster vaccination. The receptors were gathered from a man aged 18 to 29 who received the YFV17D yellow fever vaccine.

CDR3 region: CASDRYGSGANVLTF. The CDR3 DNA sequence: TGTGCCAGCGACAGGTATGGCTCTGGGGCCAACGTCCTGACTTTC. The genes are TRBV19 and TRBJ2-6; tentatively, D is TRBD1 (6 bases). The ends were cut back, 9 bases at V and 0 bases at J, with 12 bases in the middle. The CDR3 has 15 residues. Germline lookup yields CDR1 LNHDA and CDR2 SQIVND (reference sequence).

This clonotype occurred many times. This chain links TRBV7-2 with TRBJ2-1; 7 positions agree with TRBD1. J lost 4 bases, V lost 4 bases, and 7 bases had no gene match. CDR1 is SGHTA, CDR2 FQGNSA, per germline. The CDR3 loop spans 15 amino acids. CDR3 residues: CASSSFLGQYNEQFF. CDR3 bases: TGTGCCAGCAGCTCATTCTTGGGACAGTACAATGAGCAGTTCTTC.

This clonotype was observed a few times. This chain joins TRBV25-1 and TRBJ1-1; no reliable D call. This CDR3 has 13 amino acids. The V gene lost 1 base and the J gene lost 3 bases, with 6 bases spanning the gap. Germline V gives CDR1 MGHDK, CDR2 SYGVNS. CDR3 loop: CASSESTYTEAFF. In nucleotides, the CDR3 is TGTGCCAGCAGTGAATCGACCTACACTGAAGCTTTCTTT.

This clonotype was counted a few times. The rearrangement links TRBV7-2 to TRBJ2-2; 7 nucleotides align to TRBD1. The CDR3 extends over 17 amino acids. J was trimmed by 0 bases and V by 3 bases; bases with no gene match: 7. The V gene's germline CDR1 is SGHTA and CDR2 FQGNSA. In nucleotides, the CDR3 is TGTGCCAGCAGCTTGTACACCGGGACAGCGAACACCGGGGAGCTGTTTTTT. This gives the protein CASSLYTGTANTGELFF. Based on the CDR3 plus reference TRBV7-2 and TRBJ2-2, the full variable domain is GAGVSQSPSNKVTEKGKDVELRCDPISGHTALYWYRQSLGQGLEFLIYFQGNSAPDKSGLPSDRFSAERTGGSVSTLTIQRTQQEDSAVYLCASSLYTGTANTGELFFGEGSRLTVL.

This clonotype was seen only a few times. The V and J genes are TRBV6-5 and TRBJ2-1; a weak D match, TRBD2 (7 bases). CDR1 is MNHEY, CDR2 SVGAGI, per germline. V gave up 0 bases and J gave up 3 bases, with 9 bases separating them. The CDR3 length is 15 residues. The CDR3 loop reads CASSYSGGLYNEQFF. The CDR3 bases are TGTGCCAGCAGTTACTCGGGGGGGCTCTACAATGAGCAGTTCTTC.

The chain joins TRBV12-3 or TRBV12-4 to TRBJ2-2, with D unresolved. The CDR3 spans 15 residues. The V gene lost 7 bases and the J gene lost 6 bases, with 18 bases spanning the gap. The CDR3 is CASTLLPASSGELFF. CDR3 DNA: TGTGCCAGCACCCTCCTCCCCGCAAGTTCCGGGGAGCTGTTTTTT.

This clonotype appeared many times. A junction boundary mismatches the germline segment, possibly from a read error. The CDR3 loop reads CASSRGLAGAEDTQYF. The CDR3 region has the DNA TGTGCTAGCAGCCGGGGACTAGCGGGGGCCGAGGATACGCAGTATTTT. The genes are TRBV7-7 and TRBJ2-3, with TRBD2 matching over 14 bases. The germline V gene encodes CDR1 SSHAT and CDR2 FNYEAQ (reference sequence). The CDR3 spans 16 residues.

The rearrangement joins TRBV7-2 to TRBJ2-5; D gene unclear. CDR3 length: 11 residues. Trimming left V 3 bases short and J 7 bases short, with 6 bases between. Germline lookup yields CDR1 SGHTA and CDR2 FQGNSA. CDR3 sequence reads: CASSFWGTQYF. Written as DNA, the CDR3 is TGTGCCAGCAGCTTCTGGGGGACCCAGTACTTC.

This clonotype was seen a handful of times. The chain recombines TRBV21-1 with TRBJ1-5; the table's D gene call, TRBD1, was not cross checked with the DNA. TRBV21-1 is noted as a pseudogene. The CDR3 sequence is 18 residues long. The CDR3 reads CASSSYEEGQGGNQPQHF. CDR3 DNA: TGTGCCAGCAGCTCCTATGAAGAGGGACAGGGGGGCAATCAGCCCCAGCATTTT.

Only a few counts were recorded for this clonotype. The gene calls are TRBV10-3 and TRBJ1-5; D is ambiguous. The CDR3 sequence is 18 residues long. V lost 6 bases to trimming and J lost 3 bases, with 24 bases between them. Germline CDR1 and CDR2: ENHRY and SYGVKD. CDR3 DNA: TGTGCCATCAGCCCTTCCCGGGAGGCGTCCGGTTACAATCAGCCCCAGCATTTT. This gives the protein CAISPSREASGYNQPQHF.

This chain joins TRBV12-3 or TRBV12-4 and TRBJ1-1; a weak D match, TRBD1 (5 bases). The CDR3 has 14 amino acids. V shed 3 bases and J shed 4 bases, with 12 bases lying between them. CDR3 DNA sequence: TGTGCCAGCAGTTTGGCCGGGGCGAGCACTGAAGCTTTCTTT. Its protein is CASSLAGASTEAFF.

This clonotype was observed a handful of times. V usage is TRBV20-1 and J usage is TRBJ2-5; 11 bases are a match to TRBD2. The CDR3 is 13 amino acids. CDR1 is DFQATT, CDR2 SNEGSKA, per germline (reference sequence). The J segment lost 4 bases and the V segment lost 3 bases, leaving 1 base of the junction unmatched. CDR3 sequence reads: CSASSGGGETQYF. DNA for the CDR3: TGCAGTGCTAGTAGCGGGGGGGGAGAGACCCAGTACTTC.

In this sample, this clonotype turned up a few times. This sequence joins TRBV6-5 and TRBJ2-3; 9 bases fit TRBD2. With 4 bases clipped from V and 1 base from J, the junction kept 3 bases outside the gene matches. Germline V lookup: CDR1 MNHEY, CDR2 SVGAGI. This CDR3 has 15 amino acids. CDR3 sequence: CASSWSSGGTDTQYF. The CDR3 coding sequence is TGTGCCAGCAGTTGGTCTAGCGGGGGCACAGATACGCAGTATTTT.

J is TRBJ2-3 and V is TRBV18; 9 bases fit TRBD2. The CDR3 runs 16 residues. CDR1 and CDR2 (germline): KGHSH, LQKENI. The J segment lost 0 bases and the V segment lost 5 bases, leaving 6 bases of the junction unmatched. CDR3 loop: CASSATSGRSTDTQYF. CDR3 nucleotide sequence: TGTGCCAGCTCAGCTACTAGCGGGCGTAGCACAGATACGCAGTATTTT.

This clonotype turned up a few times. This chain connects TRBV27 to TRBJ2-6; a weak D match, TRBD1 (7 bases). With 6 bases removed from V and 0 bases from J, the gap between germline ends came to 15 bases. Looked up from germline, CDR1 is MNHEY and CDR2 is SMNVEV (reference sequence). This CDR3 is 17 amino acids long. The DNA of the CDR3 is TGTGCCAGCAGGGGAGGACAGGCCTTCTCTGGGGCCAACGTCCTGACTTTC. It translates to CASRGGQAFSGANVLTF.

This clonotype was counted between two and nine times. A much larger clone lies one base from this, so it may be a read error. The rearrangement links TRBV28 to TRBJ1-2; tentative D call: TRBD1 (6 bases). Germline assignment: CDR1 MDHEN and CDR2 SYDVKM. The V and J ends lost 7 bases and 7 bases respectively, with 13 bases between them. The CDR3 sequence is 12 residues long. CDR3 in amino acids: CASTLIRGGYTF. As DNA, the CDR3 is TGTGCCAGCACCTTAATCAGGGGTGGCTACACCTTC.